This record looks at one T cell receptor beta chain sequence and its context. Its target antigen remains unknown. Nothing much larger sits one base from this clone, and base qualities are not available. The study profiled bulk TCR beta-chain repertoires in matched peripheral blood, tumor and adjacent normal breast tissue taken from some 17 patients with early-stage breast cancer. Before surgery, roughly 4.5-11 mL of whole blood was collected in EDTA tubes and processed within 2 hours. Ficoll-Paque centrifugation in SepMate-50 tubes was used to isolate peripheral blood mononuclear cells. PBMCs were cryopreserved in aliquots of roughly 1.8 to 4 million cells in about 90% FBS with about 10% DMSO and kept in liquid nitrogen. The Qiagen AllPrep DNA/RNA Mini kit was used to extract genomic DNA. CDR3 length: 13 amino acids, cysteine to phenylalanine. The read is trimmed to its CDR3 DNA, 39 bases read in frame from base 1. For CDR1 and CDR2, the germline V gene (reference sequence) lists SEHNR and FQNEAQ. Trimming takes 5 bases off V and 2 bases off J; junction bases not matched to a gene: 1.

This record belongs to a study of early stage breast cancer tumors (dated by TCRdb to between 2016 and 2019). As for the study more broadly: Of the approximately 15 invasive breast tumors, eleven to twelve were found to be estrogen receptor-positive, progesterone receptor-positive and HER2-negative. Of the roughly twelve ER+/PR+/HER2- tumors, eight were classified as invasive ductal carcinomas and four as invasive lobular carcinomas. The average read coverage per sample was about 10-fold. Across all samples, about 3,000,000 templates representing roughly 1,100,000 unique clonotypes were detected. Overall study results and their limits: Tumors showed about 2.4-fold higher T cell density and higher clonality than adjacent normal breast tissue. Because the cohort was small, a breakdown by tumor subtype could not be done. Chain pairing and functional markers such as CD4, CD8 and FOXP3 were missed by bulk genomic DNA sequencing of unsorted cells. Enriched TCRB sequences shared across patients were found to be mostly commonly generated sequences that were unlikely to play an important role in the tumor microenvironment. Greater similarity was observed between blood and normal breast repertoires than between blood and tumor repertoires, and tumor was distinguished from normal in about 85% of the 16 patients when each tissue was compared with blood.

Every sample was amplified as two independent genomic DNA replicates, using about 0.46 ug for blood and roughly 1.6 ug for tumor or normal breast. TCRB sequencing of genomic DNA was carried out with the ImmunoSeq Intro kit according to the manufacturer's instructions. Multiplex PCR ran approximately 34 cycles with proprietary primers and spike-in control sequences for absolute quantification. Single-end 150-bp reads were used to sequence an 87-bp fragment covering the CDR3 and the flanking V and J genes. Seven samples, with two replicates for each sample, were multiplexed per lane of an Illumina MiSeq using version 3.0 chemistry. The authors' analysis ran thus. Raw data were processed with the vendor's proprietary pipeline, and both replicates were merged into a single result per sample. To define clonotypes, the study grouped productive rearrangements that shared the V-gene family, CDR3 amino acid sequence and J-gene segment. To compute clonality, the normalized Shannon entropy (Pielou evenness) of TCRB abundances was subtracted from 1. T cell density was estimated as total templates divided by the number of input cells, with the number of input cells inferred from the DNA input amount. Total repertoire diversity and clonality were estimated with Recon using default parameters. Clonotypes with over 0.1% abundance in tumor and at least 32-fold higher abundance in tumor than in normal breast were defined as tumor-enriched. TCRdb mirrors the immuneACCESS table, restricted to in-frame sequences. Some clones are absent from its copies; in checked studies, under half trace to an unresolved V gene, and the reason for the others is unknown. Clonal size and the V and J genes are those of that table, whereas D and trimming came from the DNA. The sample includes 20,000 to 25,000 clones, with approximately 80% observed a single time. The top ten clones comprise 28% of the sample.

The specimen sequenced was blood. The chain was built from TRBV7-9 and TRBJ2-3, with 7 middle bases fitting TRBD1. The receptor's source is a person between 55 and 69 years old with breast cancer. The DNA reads TGTGCCAGCAGCGGGACAGCCACAGATACGCAGTATTTT. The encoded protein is CASSGTATDTQYF. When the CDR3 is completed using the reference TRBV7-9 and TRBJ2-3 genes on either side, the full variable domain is DTGVSQNPRHKITKRGQNVTFRCDPISEHNRLYWYRQTLGQGPEFLTYFQNEAQLEKSRLLSDRFSAERPKGSFSTLEIQRTEQGDSAMYLCASSGTATDTQYFGPGTRLTVL.